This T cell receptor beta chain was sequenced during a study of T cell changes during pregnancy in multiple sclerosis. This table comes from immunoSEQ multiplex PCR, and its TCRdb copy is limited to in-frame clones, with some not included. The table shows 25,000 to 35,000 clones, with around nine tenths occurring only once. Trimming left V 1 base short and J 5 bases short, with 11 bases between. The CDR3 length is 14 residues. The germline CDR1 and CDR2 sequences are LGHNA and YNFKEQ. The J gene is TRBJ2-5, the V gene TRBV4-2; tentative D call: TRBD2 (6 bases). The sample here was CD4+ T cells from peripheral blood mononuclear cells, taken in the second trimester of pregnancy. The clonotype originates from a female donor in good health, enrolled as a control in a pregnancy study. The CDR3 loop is CASSQATGEETQYF. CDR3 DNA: TGTGCCAGCAGCCAAGCAACGGGAGAGGAGACCCAGTACTTC.